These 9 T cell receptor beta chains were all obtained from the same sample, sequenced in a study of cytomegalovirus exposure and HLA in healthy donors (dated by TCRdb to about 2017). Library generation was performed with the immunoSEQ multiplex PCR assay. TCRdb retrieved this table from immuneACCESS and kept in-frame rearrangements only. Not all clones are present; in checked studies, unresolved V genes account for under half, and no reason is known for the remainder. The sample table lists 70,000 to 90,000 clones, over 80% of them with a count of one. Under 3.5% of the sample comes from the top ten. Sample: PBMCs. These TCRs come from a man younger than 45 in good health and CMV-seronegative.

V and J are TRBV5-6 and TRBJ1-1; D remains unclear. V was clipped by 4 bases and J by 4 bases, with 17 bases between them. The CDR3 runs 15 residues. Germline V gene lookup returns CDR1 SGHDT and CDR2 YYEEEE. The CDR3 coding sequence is TGTGCCAGCAGCCCCCGTTTAGCTCGGGGCACTGAAGCTTTCTTT. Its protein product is CASSPRLARGTEAFF.

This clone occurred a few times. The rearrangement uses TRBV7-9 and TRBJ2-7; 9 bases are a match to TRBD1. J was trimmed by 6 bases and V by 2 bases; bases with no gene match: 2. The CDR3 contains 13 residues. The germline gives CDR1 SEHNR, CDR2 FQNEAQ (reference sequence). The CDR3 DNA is TGTGCCAGCAGCTTACAGGACAGGGGCGAGCAGTACTTC. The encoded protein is CASSLQDRGEQYF.

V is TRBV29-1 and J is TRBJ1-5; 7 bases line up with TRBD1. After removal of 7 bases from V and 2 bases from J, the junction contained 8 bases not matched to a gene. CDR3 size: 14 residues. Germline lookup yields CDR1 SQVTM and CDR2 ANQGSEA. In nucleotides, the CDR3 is TGCAGCGCTTTGACAGGGTTCGGCAATCAGCCCCAGCATTTT. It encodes CSALTGFGNQPQHF.

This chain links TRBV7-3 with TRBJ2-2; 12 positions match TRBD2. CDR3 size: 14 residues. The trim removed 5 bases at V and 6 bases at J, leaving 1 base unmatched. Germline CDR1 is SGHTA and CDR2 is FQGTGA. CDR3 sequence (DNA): TGTGCCAGCAGCACTAGCGGGAGGTCCGGGGAGCTGTTTTTT. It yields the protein CASSTSGRSGELFF.

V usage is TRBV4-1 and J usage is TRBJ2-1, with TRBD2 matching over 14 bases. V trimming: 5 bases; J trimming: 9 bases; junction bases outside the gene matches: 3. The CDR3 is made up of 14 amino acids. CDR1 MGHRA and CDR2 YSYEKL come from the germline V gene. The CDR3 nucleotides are TGCGCCAGCAGCATGGGACTAGCGGGAGCTGAGCAGTTCTTC. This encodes CASSMGLAGAEQFF.

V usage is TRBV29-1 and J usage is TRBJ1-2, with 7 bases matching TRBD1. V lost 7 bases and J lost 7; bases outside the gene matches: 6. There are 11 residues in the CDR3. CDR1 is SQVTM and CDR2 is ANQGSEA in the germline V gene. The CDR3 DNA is TGCAGCGACGACAGGGAAGGTGGCTACACCTTC. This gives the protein CSDDREGGYTF.

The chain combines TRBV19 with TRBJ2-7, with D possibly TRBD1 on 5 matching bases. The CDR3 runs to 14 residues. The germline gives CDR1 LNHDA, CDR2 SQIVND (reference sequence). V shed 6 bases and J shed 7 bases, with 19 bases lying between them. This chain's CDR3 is CASRGQTAVGEQYF. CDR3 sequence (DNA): TGTGCCAGTAGGGGGCAGACCGCCGTTGGGGAGCAGTACTTC.

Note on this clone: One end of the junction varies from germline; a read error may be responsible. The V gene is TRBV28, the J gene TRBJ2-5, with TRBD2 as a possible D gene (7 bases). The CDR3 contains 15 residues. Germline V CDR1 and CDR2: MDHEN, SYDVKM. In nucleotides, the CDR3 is TGTGCCAGCAGTCTATGGGGGGGGCCCCAAGAGACCCAGTACTTC. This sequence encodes CASSLWGGPQETQYF.

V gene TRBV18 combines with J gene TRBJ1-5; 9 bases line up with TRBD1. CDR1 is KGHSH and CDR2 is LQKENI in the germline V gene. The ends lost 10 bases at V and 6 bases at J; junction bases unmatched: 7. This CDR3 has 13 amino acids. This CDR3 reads CATSTGGGQPQHF. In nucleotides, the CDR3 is TGTGCCACCTCGACAGGGGGAGGTCAGCCCCAGCATTTT.